This T cell receptor (beta chain) was recovered during a study of OX40 agonist ivuxolimab in advanced cancers. For the study at large: With a range of about 23 to 90, age averaged approximately 60 years, and 75% to 90% were male. Study-level results: CD8+ T cells averaged more expanded clones than CD4+.

Patients with a history of autoimmune disease or on systemic immunosuppression were excluded. The germline gives CDR1 SQVTM, CDR2 ANQGSEA. The CDR3 contains 14 residues. The ends were cut back, 5 bases at V and 2 bases at J, with 15 bases in the middle. On this clone itself: The target antigen is unknown.

Using immunoSEQ multiplex PCR, the repertoire was profiled, and TCRdb retains in-frame clones only, with some absent. The sample has 50,000 or so clones, nearly 90% seen once. This specimen was CD4+ or CD8+ T cells sorted from blood, taken in a trial of the OX40 agonist ivuxolimab. The chain links TRBV29-1 to TRBJ2-5; D may be TRBD1 (6 bases). The TCR originated in an adult with an advanced solid tumor such as melanoma, head and neck, liver or kidney cancer. This CDR3 is CSVFLDRQQETQYF. The CDR3 nucleotides read TGCAGCGTTTTTTTGGACAGACAGCAAGAGACCCAGTACTTC.